Shown below are 15 T cell receptor beta chains from a single sample sequenced in a study of CD8 T cells in Susac syndrome (dated by TCRdb to the late 2010s). The library was obtained by the immunoSEQ multiplex PCR assay. RNA was extracted with the RNeasy kit and roughly 0.45 to 1 ug was reverse transcribed using random hexamers. TCRdb ran its own pipeline on the public reads, namely fastp trimming at Q25 and MiXCR clone calling, and kept in-frame beta chains. Each record represents a unique CDR3 protein, reported with the most common genes and DNA among its rows. The sample table shows about 100,000 distinct CDR3 sequences, and approximately 95% are seen once. 0.3% of the sample belongs to the ten largest clones. The sample was CD8+ T cells from PBMCs. All receptors come from a human donor with Susac syndrome.

V usage is TRBV18 and J usage is TRBJ2-1, with D hard to call. The V gene's germline CDR1 is KGHSH and CDR2 LQKENI. This CDR3 is built from 15 residues. Trimming removed 3 bases from V and 2 bases from J, with 11 bases in between. CDR3: CASSPRADPYNEQFF. In DNA form, the CDR3 reads TGTGCCAGCTCACCTCGCGCGGACCCCTACAATGAGCAGTTCTTC.

The J gene is TRBJ1-1, the V gene TRBV13; D is perhaps TRBD1 (5 bases). The germline V gene encodes CDR1 PRHDT and CDR2 FYEKMQ (reference sequence). Trimming shortened V by 4 bases and J by 3 bases, and 15 bases separated the two germline ends. The CDR3 extends over 15 amino acids. CDR3 region: CASSSKDGGDTEAFF. CDR3 bases: TGTGCCAGCAGCTCTAAGGATGGGGGAGACACTGAAGCTTTCTTT. The full variable domain, in which reference TRBV13 and TRBJ1-1 provide the parts outside the CDR3, is AAGVIQSPRHLIKEKRETATLKCYPIPRHDTVYWYQQGPGQDPQFLISFYEKMQSDKGSIPDRFSAQQFSDYHSELNMSSLELGDSALYFCASSSKDGGDTEAFFGQGTRLTVV.

J is TRBJ2-1 and V is TRBV4-1; D gene ambiguous. CDR3 length: 12 amino acids. The germline CDR1 and CDR2 sequences are MGHRA and YSYEKL. Trimming took off 0 bases at V and 8 bases at J, with 5 bases between the two ends. CDR3: CASSQDPDEQFF. The CDR3 DNA is TGCGCCAGCAGCCAAGATCCCGATGAGCAGTTCTTC.

The rearrangement uses TRBV7-3 and TRBJ2-5, with TRBD2 identical over 11 bases. This CDR3 region has 15 residues. Germline-derived CDR1 and CDR2 are SGHTA and FQGTGA. With 5 bases clipped from V and 2 bases from J, the junction kept 4 bases outside the gene matches. The CDR3 region is CASSPGTSGQETQYF. DNA for the CDR3: TGTGCCAGCAGCCCAGGGACTAGCGGACAAGAGACCCAGTACTTC. The full variable domain, its missing parts supplied by reference TRBV7-3 and TRBJ2-5, is GAGVSQTPSNKVTEKGKYVELRCDPISGHTALYWYRQSLGQGPEFLIYFQGTGAADDSGLPNDRFFAVRPEGSVSTLKIQRTERGDSAVYLCASSPGTSGQETQYFGPGTRLLVL.

This clonotype was detected once. The chain carries TRBV20-1 and TRBJ2-5; weak D call: TRBD2 (6 bases). The V gene lost 4 bases and the J gene lost 2 bases, with 11 bases spanning the gap. In germline, CDR1 is DFQATT, CDR2 SNEGSKA (reference sequence). The length of the CDR3 is 13 residues. The CDR3 DNA is TGCAGTGCTACCCCTAGCGAACAAGAGACCCAGTACTTC. This gives the protein CSATPSEQETQYF.

The chain couples TRBV6-2 or TRBV6-3 to TRBJ2-5; D possibly uses TRBD1 or TRBD2 (5 bases each). V was clipped by 3 bases and J by 0 bases, with 20 bases between them. From germline, CDR1 is MNHEY and CDR2 SVGEGT. CDR3 length: 18 amino acids. CDR3 DNA sequence: TGTGCCAGCAGTTATGCCCCTAAGAGGGGTTGGTACCAAGAGACCCAGTACTTC. It is translated as CASSYAPKRGWYQETQYF.

This chain links TRBV9 with TRBJ1-2; D might be TRBD1 (6 bases). Germline lookup yields CDR1 SGDLS and CDR2 YYNGEE. The germline V and J ends were trimmed by 3 bases and 8 bases, with 29 bases remaining between them. The CDR3 spans 18 residues. The CDR3 DNA sequence: TGTGCCAGCAGCGGTACTCAGGGGTGGTCCACCAATGGGGTGGGCTACACCTTC. It encodes CASSGTQGWSTNGVGYTF. Supplemented by reference TRBV9 and TRBJ1-2, the full variable domain reads DSGVTQTPKHLITATGQRVTLRCSPRSGDLSVYWYQQSLDQGLQFLIQYYNGEERAKGNILERFSAQQFPDLHSELNLSSLELGDSALYFCASSGTQGWSTNGVGYTFGSGTRLTVV.

The chain combines TRBV20-1 with TRBJ2-7; D ambiguous. CDR1 and CDR2 from the germline V gene are DFQATT and SNEGSKA (reference sequence). There are 16 residues in the CDR3. V lost 0 bases, J lost 2 bases, and 17 bases lay in between. Here the CDR3 DNA reads TGCAGTGCTAGAGACCCCCTCCCCGAGACCGCCTACGAGCAGTACTTC. Translating it yields CSARDPLPETAYEQYF.

The chain recombines TRBV11-2 with TRBJ2-4; perhaps TRBD2 as D (5 bases). V lost 1 base and J lost 1, with 11 bases in between. Germline values: CDR1 SGHAT, CDR2 FQNNGV. The CDR3 consists of 16 residues. In DNA form, the CDR3 reads TGTGCCAGCAGCTTAGGTCGGGGAAGGGCCAAAAACATTCAGTACTTC. Translating it yields CASSLGRGRAKNIQYF.

This chain links TRBV19 with TRBJ1-2, with unresolved D. The CDR3 consists of 8 residues. The germline gives CDR1 LNHDA, CDR2 SQIVND (reference sequence). V gave up 9 bases and J gave up 7 bases, with 3 bases separating them. Here the CDR3 reads CARAGYTF. DNA for the CDR3: TGTGCCAGGGCTGGCTACACCTTC.

The rearrangement uses TRBV20-1 and TRBJ1-6; D possibly corresponds to TRBD1 (5 bases). Germline CDR1 reads DFQATT; CDR2 reads SNEGSKA (reference sequence). V lost 6 bases and J lost 10, with 13 bases in between. The length of the CDR3 is 12 residues. In DNA, the CDR3 is TGCAGTGCCAGGGATAGAGAATCACCCCTCCACTTT. Amino acid sequence: CSARDRESPLHF.

V usage is TRBV6-6 and J usage is TRBJ2-7; 9 bases fit TRBD2. In germline, CDR1 is MNHNY, CDR2 SVGAGI (reference sequence). The CDR3 totals 15 residues. V lost 2 bases to trimming and J lost 5 bases; unmatched junction nucleotides: 7. The CDR3 DNA follows: TGTGCCAGCAGTTACAACCCTAGCGGGATCAACGAGCAGTACTTC. Protein sequence: CASSYNPSGINEQYF.

The rearrangement links TRBV20-1 to TRBJ1-3; D ambiguous. This CDR3 contains 13 residues. V was trimmed by 7 bases and J by 0 bases, leaving 10 bases between them. The germline CDR1 and CDR2 sequences are DFQATT and SNEGSKA (reference sequence). The CDR3 DNA follows: TGCAGTGTGCACGCAGCCTCTGGAAACACCATATATTTT. As protein: CSVHAASGNTIYF.

CDR3 amino acids: CAGNSPLHF. The CDR3 nucleotides read TGTGCCGGTAATTCACCCCTCCACTTT. The chain is built from TRBV21-1 and TRBJ1-6. TRBV21-1 is labeled a pseudogene. This CDR3 is built from 9 residues.

The rearrangement links TRBV6-2 or TRBV6-3 to TRBJ2-5, with D unresolved. CDR3 length: 12 amino acids. V gave up 8 bases and J gave up 2 bases, with 9 bases separating them. Per the germline V gene, CDR1 is MNHEY and CDR2 is SVGEGT. CDR3 nucleotide sequence: TGTGCCAGCTGTGGACCTCAAGAGACCCAGTACTTC. Its translation is CASCGPQETQYF.